The TCR beta chain under discussion was sequenced for a study of T cells after posttransplantation cyclophosphamide listed by TCRdb under 2016. Study-wide context: The study tracked T cell repertoire reconstitution by TRB sequencing after myeloablative bone marrow transplantation using posttransplantation cyclophosphamide as GVHD prophylaxis. Samples from 30 to 35 PTCy-treated patients, along with samples from about 16 of their related bone marrow donors, underwent antigen receptor sequencing. Public TRB sequences were compared against a database of over 3,000 sequences linked to responses to pathogens, tumor antigens, self-antigens and alloantigens. Because TRA and TRB clonality correlated tightly in several samples, later TCR analyses were limited to TRB. TRB sequencing was also done on up to about 3 additional blood samples from 2 to 5.2 years after transplant in 3 patients, and on pretransplant blood from 4 patients. TRB sequencing was performed on blood from all 30 or so PTCy patients with 1-year posttransplant specimens.

Trimming removed 5 bases from V and 7 bases from J; the gene matches leave 8 bases unexplained. CDR1 and CDR2 are drawn from the germline V gene: MRHNA, SNTAGT. From the cysteine through the phenylalanine, the CDR3 covers 15 amino acids. Left in the record is the CDR3 DNA by itself, 45 bases read in frame from the first base. TRB sequencing used genomic DNA with the immunoSEQ assay at survey resolution or the hsTCRB kit. The authors processed their data as follows. The immunoSEQ software was used for initial read processing, and the LymphoSeq R package was used for repertoire analyses. Clonality was calculated as 1 minus normalized Shannon entropy, and the Gini coefficient was also calculated for each TRB dataset. To infer phenotypes in unsorted samples, TRB sequences from sorted subsets of the recipient or donor were mapped onto the unsorted samples of the same recipient. The immuneACCESS repertoire file appears here via TCRdb, limited to in-frame rearrangements. These files lack a portion of the clones; in checked studies, under half of the deficit traces to unresolved V genes, and the cause of the others is not known. V, J and clone size were drawn from that table, and D and trimming were deduced from the DNA. For this sample the table reports some 43,000 clones, with no clone seen just once. The ten biggest clones cover 2% to 2.5% of the sample.

Peripheral blood samples were provided by related bone marrow donors on the day of marrow donation. Mononuclear cells from peripheral blood and bone marrow were separated by Ficoll-Hypaque density centrifugation and then cryopreserved. The table lists this clone with many counts. What this receptor recognizes is not known. Base qualities are not provided; no much larger clone lies one nucleotide away. What the authors observed across the whole study: The TRB repertoires of T cells infiltrating skin or GI tract showed only limited overlap with the TRB repertoires of T cells in blood. Across roughly 49 patients, TRB clonality was highly associated with recipient CMV seropositivity and CMV reactivation, and diversity in PTCy patients was similar to diversity in CNI/methotrexate controls. Donor-recipient similarity was low at 1-2 months but increased during the first year, and donor CD8+ memory clones often dominated later blood repertoires.

The sequence derives from a man between 40 and 49 years old in good health, CMV-negative, and a related stem cell transplant donor. Source material: PBMCs. This chain is built from TRBV6-4 and TRBJ2-1; 10 junctional bases match TRBD2. In nucleotides, the sequence is TGTGCCAGCAGTAGGGAACTAGCGGGATTTAATGAGCAGTTCTTC. Translated, this gives CASSRELAGFNEQFF.